Included here is one TCR beta chain sequence, with context. The antigen this receptor binds is unknown. Base qualities were left out, and no much larger clone turns up one base away. The library was prepared using the immunoSEQ multiplex PCR assay. The authors processed their data as follows. A statistical classification framework was built to diagnose cytomegalovirus status from the catalog of TCR beta chain sequences. TCRdb re-hosts the immuneACCESS table, in-frame sequences only. Its copies lack some clones; in the studies checked, an unresolved V gene accounts for under half of them, and the cause for the rest is not known. The V and J calls and the clone size are those of that table, but D and trimming were determined from the DNA. Counted in this sample were more than 95,000 clones; roughly 95% of them appeared once. The ten largest make up 1.5% to 2% of the sample. Reading the germline V gene gives CDR1 KGHSH and CDR2 LQKENI. The cysteine opens and the phenylalanine closes a CDR3 of 14 amino acids. Kept here is only the CDR3 DNA, which spans 42 bases and is read in frame from base 1. V trim: 3 bases; J trim: 1 base; unmatched bases: 2.

This specimen comes from a study of cytomegalovirus exposure and HLA in healthy donors (dated by TCRdb to the late 2010s). Describing the broader study: The 500 to 800 repertoires of the first cohort and the roughly 120 validation repertoires were produced on the same platform, according to a later analysis. The study aimed to test whether signatures of past pathogen exposure could be identified by cataloging public T cell receptors. Besides the first cohort of more than 650 subjects, a separate validation cohort made up of around 120 different subjects was used. To predict cytomegalovirus infection status, the study combined high-throughput TCR immunosequencing, statistical association of individual TCRs with disease status, and machine learning. Paper-wide results and their limitations: The study listed approximately 160 TCR beta chains as associated with cytomegalovirus. All 120 or so repertoires were used to score co-occurrence in the validation cohort in a later analysis, because that analysis had no HLA typing for the cohort. In vitro tests confirmed that a few of the cytomegalovirus-associated TCR beta chains recognize cytomegalovirus antigens. Of the cluster scores, approximately 95% were above 0 in a later analysis, which found that TCRs clustered in the first cohort also tended to co-occur in the approximately 130 validation repertoires. Across donors, most TCR sequences were observed very rarely, whereas some public TCRs were present in many individuals. It was suggested by the authors that the approach could potentially be generalized to other disease states and immunological phenotypes. Cytomegalovirus status was reported to be diagnosed by the classifier with high specificity and sensitivity in both the original and validation cohorts.

The donors were included in the validation cohort of roughly 130 subjects, a group kept apart from the approximately 700-subject first cohort. The sequence is built from TRBV18 and TRBJ2-7; 8 bases in the junction line up with TRBD2. The receptor comes from a man aged 18 to 29 in good health and CMV-seronegative. What was sequenced was PBMCs. The nucleotide sequence reads as follows: TGTGCCAGCTCACCGACTAGCGCGTCCTACGAGCAGTACTTC. Translated, it gives CASSPTSASYEQYF.